This TCR beta chain was recorded in a study of vaccination and CD4 T cells after COVID-19. Looking at the study overall: A positive SARS-CoV-2 nasal swab PCR result was recorded for each convalescent patient; nine were mild and one severe.

This CDR3 contains 14 residues. Germline loops: CDR1 SNHLY, CDR2 FYNNEI. V lost 6 bases and J lost 0; bases outside the gene matches: 4. The Oncomine TCR Beta short-read assay was applied to DNA of cultured CD4+ T cells. Genomic DNA was isolated from CD4+ T cells that had been cultured. One entry per CDR3 protein, called by TCRdb with MiXCR from the PCR reads. Of about 16,000 distinct CDR3 sequences listed, approximately 49% are singletons. Treatment indicated: roughly ten-day PBMC culture with coronavirus spike peptide pools or control peptides (ViraFEST assay). About this clonotype: Its antigen is currently unknown.

This clonotype originated in a human donor who had recovered from COVID-19. This chain connects TRBV2 to TRBJ1-1; 7 bases are a match to TRBD1. This specimen was CD4+ T cells from blood, cultured in vitro, taken before SARS-CoV-2 vaccination. The DNA of the CDR3 is TGTGCCAGCAGCCGGGACAGCTTGAACACTGAAGCTTTCTTT. It translates to CASSRDSLNTEAFF. Filled out from reference TRBV2 and TRBJ1-1, the complete variable domain reads EPEVTQTPSHQVTQMGQEVILRCVPISNHLYFYWYRQILGQKVEFLVSFYNNEISEKSEIFDDQFSVERPDGSNFTLKIRSTKLEDSAMYFCASSRDSLNTEAFFGQGTRLTVV.